What follows are 7 T cell receptor beta chains derived from one specimen sequenced in a study of blood T cell repertoires in COVID-19. This table comes from immunoSEQ multiplex PCR, and its TCRdb copy is limited to in-frame clones, with some not included. The sample lists approximately 300,000 clones; around 83% were seen once. Sequencing was performed on peripheral blood. These receptors were taken from a woman aged 50 to 60 with acute or convalescent COVID-19.

V usage is TRBV2 and J usage is TRBJ1-2; D gene unclear. The CDR3 runs to 14 residues. The V end lost 5 bases, the J end lost 0 bases, and 10 bases lay between the germline ends. Germline CDR1 is SNHLY and CDR2 is FYNNEI. CDR3 in amino acids: CASSPSSSNYGYTF. The CDR3 nucleotides are TGTGCCAGCAGTCCGTCGTCGTCTAACTATGGCTACACCTTC.

The chain uses TRBV5-8 and TRBJ2-5, with D unclear. This CDR3 region has 15 residues. With 0 bases removed from V and 2 bases from J, the gap between germline ends came to 11 bases. Germline CDR1 SGHTS, CDR2 YDEGEE. This chain's CDR3 is CASSLVSGLQETQYF. Written as DNA, the CDR3 is TGTGCCAGCAGCTTGGTATCTGGGCTACAAGAGACCCAGTACTTC.

CDR3 DNA sequence: TGTGCCAGCAGCTTGGTGACTCCAGATACGCAGTATTTT. Translated, it gives CASSLVTPDTQYF. The chain carries TRBV5-8 and TRBJ2-3; no clear D. V gave up 0 bases and J gave up 4 bases, with 6 bases separating them. The germline V gene has CDR1 SGHTS and CDR2 YDEGEE. This CDR3 comprises 13 residues.

The rearrangement links TRBV9 to TRBJ1-1, with D unclear. This CDR3 contains 14 residues. With 0 bases removed from V and 6 bases from J, the gap between germline ends came to 12 bases. Germline V gives CDR1 SGDLS, CDR2 YYNGEE. CDR3 sequence (DNA): TGTGCCAGCAGCGTAGTTGAGGTTCAAGCTGAAGCTTTCTTT. This sequence encodes CASSVVEVQAEAFF.

The chain combines TRBV6-1 with TRBJ2-5; TRBD1 is a possible D gene (6 bases). The CDR3 is 14 residues long. Per germline, CDR1 MNHNS and CDR2 SASEGT. Trimming removed 2 bases at V and 2 bases at J, with 9 bases between. CDR3 sequence (DNA): TGTGCCAGCAGTGAACAACAGGGTCAAGAGACCCAGTACTTC. Protein: CASSEQQGQETQYF.

This chain joins TRBV23-1 and TRBJ2-2; 7 positions agree with TRBD2. TRBV23-1 is treated as an ORF (open reading frame) with a function not yet certain. This CDR3 is 16 amino acids long. J gave up 3 bases and V 1 base, and 5 bases lay outside the gene matches. In DNA, the CDR3 is TGCGCCAGCAGTCAATTACCGGGGAGGGACACCGGGGAGCTGTTTTTT. This encodes CASSQLPGRDTGELFF.

The V and J genes are TRBV6-2 or TRBV6-3 and TRBJ2-1; maybe TRBD2 (6 bases). V was cut by 5 bases and J by 6 bases, with 17 bases left in between. CDR1 MNHEY and CDR2 SVGEGT come from the germline V gene. CDR3 size: 15 residues. The DNA for the CDR3 is TGTGCCAGCAGTGACCTTAGCGGACCAGTCAATGAGCAGTTCTTC. Translated, it gives CASSDLSGPVNEQFF.